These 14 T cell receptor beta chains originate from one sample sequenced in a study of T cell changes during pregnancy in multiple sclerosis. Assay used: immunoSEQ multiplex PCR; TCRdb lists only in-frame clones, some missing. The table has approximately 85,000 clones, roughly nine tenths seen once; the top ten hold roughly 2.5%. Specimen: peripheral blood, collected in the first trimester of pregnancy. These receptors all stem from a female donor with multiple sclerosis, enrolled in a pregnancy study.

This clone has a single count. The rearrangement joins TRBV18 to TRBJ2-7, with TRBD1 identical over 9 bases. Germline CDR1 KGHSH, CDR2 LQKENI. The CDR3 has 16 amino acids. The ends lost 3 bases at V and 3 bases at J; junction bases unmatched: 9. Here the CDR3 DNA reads TGTGCCAGCTCACCTGGGTGGACAGGGGTTTACTACGAGCAGTACTTC. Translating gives CASSPGWTGVYYEQYF.

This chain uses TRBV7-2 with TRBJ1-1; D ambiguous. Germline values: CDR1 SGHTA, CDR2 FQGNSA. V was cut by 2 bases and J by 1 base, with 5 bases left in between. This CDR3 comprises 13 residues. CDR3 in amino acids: CASSLIKNTEAFF. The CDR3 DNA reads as TGTGCCAGCAGCTTAATCAAGAACACTGAAGCTTTCTTT.

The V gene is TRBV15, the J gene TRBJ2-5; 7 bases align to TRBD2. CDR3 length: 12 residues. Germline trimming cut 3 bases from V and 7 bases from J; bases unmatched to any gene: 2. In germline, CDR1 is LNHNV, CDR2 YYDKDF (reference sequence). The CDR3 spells CATSRGGRTQYF. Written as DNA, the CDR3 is TGTGCCACCAGCAGGGGAGGGAGGACCCAGTACTTC.

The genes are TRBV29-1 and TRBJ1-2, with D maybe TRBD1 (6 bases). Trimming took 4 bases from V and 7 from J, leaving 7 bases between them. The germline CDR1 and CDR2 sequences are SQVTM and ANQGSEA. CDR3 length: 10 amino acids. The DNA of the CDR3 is TGCAGCGTTGGACAGGCTGGCTACACCTTC. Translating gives CSVGQAGYTF.

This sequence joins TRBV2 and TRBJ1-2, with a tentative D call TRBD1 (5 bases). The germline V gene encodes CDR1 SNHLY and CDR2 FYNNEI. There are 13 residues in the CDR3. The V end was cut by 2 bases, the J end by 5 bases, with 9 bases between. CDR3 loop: CASSESGIYGYTF. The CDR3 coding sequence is TGTGCCAGCAGTGAATCAGGGATTTATGGCTACACCTTC.

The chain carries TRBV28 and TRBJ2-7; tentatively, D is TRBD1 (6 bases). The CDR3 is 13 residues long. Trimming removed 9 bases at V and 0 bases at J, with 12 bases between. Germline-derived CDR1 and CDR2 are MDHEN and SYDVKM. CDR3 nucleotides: TGTGCCAGTCGGGACACCGCCTCCTACGAGCAGTACTTC. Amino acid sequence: CASRDTASYEQYF.

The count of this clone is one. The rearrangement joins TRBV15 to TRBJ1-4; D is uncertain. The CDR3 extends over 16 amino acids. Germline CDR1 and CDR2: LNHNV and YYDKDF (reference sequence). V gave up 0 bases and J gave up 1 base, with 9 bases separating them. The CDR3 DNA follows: TGTGCCACCAGCAGAGACCTGAGGCAAACTAATGAAAAACTGTTTTTT. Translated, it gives CATSRDLRQTNEKLFF.

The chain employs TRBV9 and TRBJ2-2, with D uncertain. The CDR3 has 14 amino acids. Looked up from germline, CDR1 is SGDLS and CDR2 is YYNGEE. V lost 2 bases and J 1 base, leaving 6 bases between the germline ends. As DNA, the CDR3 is TGTGCCAGCAGCGTCGCCGGGAACACCGGGGAGCTGTTTTTT. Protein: CASSVAGNTGELFF.

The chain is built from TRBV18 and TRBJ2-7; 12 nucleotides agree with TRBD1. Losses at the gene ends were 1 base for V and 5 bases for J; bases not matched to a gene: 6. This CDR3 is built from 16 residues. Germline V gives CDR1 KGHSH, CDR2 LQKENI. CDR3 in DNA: TGTGCCAGCTCACCACTATCCGGGACAGGGGGCCACGAGCAGTACTTC. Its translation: CASSPLSGTGGHEQYF.

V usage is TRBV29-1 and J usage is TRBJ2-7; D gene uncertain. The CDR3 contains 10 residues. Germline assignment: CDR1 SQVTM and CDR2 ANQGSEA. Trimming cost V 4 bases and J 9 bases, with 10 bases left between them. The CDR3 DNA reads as TGCAGCGTTGTTATGTCTAGGCAGTACTTC. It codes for CSVVMSRQYF.

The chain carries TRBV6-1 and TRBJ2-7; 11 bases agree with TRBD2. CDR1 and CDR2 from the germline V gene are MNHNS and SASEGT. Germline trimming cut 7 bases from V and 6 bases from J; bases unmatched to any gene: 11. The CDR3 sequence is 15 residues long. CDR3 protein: CASTRAPGTSGEQYF. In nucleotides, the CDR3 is TGTGCCAGCACCCGGGCCCCCGGGACTAGCGGCGAGCAGTACTTC.

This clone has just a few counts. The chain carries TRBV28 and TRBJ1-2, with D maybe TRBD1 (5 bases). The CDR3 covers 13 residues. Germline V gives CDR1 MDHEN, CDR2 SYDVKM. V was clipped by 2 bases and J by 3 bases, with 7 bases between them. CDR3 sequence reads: CASSLGTDYGYTF. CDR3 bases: TGTGCCAGCAGTTTAGGGACTGACTATGGCTACACCTTC.

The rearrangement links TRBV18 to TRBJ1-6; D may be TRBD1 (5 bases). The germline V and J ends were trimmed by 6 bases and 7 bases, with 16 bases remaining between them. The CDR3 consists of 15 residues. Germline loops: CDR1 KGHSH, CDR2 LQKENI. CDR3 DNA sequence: TGTGCCAGCTCTCGGAACAGGTTACGGAATTCACCCCTCCACTTT. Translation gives CASSRNRLRNSPLHF.

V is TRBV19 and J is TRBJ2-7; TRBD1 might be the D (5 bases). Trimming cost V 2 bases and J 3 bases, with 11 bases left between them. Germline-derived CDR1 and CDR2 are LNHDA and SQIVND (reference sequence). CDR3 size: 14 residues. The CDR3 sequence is CASSIRGEYYEQYF. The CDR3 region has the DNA TGTGCCAGTAGTATAAGGGGTGAATACTACGAGCAGTACTTC.